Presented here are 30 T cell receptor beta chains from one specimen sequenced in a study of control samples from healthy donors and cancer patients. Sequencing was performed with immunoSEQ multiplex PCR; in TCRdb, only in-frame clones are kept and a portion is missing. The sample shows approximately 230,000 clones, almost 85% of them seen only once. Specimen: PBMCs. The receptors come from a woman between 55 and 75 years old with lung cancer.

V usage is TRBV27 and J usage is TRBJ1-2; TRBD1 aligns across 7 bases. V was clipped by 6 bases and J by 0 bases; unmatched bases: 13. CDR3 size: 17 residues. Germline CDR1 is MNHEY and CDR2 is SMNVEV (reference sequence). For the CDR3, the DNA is TGTGCCAGCAGGACGACAGGGATCCCCCACTCTAACTATGGCTACACCTTC. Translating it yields CASRTTGIPHSNYGYTF.

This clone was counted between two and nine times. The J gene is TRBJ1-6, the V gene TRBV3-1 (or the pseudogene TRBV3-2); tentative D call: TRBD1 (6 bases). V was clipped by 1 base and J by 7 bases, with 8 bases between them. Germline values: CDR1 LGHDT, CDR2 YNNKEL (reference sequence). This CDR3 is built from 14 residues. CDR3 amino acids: CASSQAQGNSPLHF. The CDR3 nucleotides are TGTGCCAGCAGCCAAGCGCAGGGGAATTCACCCCTCCACTTT.

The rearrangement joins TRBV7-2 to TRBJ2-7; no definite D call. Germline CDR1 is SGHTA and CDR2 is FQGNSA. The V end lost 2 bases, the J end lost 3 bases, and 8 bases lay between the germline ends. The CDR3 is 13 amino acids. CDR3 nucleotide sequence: TGTGCCAGCAGCTTAATACCGGGCTACGAGCAGTACTTC. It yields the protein CASSLIPGYEQYF.

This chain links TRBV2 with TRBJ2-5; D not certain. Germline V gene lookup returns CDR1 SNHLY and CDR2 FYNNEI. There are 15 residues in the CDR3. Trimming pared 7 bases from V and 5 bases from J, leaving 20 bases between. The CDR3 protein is CASIPTRVGLETQYF. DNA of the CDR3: TGTGCCAGCATCCCGACAAGAGTCGGTCTCGAGACCCAGTACTTC.

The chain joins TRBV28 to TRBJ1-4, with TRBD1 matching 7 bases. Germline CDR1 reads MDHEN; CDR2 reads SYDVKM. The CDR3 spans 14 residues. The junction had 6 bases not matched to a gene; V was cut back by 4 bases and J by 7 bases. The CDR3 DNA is TGTGCCAGCAGTTGGCAGGGGGGGGGTGAAAAACTGTTTTTT. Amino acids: CASSWQGGGEKLFF.

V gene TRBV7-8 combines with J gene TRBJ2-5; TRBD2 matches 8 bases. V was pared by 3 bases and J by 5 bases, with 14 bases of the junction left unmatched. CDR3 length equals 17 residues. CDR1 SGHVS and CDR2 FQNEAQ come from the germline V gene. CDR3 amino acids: CASSFGSGGLPWETQYF. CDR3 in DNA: TGTGCCAGCAGCTTTGGAAGCGGGGGCCTCCCGTGGGAGACCCAGTACTTC.

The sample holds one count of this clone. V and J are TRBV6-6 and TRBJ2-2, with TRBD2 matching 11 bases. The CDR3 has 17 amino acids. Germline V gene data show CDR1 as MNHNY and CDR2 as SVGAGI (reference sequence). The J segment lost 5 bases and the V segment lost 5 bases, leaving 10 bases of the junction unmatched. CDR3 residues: CASSPLASGGNTGELFF. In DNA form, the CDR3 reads TGTGCCAGCAGTCCCCTAGCTAGCGGGGGGAATACCGGGGAGCTGTTTTTT.

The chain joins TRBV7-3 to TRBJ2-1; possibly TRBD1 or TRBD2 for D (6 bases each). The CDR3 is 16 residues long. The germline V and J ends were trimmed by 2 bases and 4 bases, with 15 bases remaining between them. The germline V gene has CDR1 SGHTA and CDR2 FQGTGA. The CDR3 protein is CASSLRPGADYNEQFF. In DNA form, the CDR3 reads TGTGCCAGCAGCTTACGTCCGGGGGCGGATTACAATGAGCAGTTCTTC.

The CDR3 is CASSESSTYSGNTIYF. The CDR3, as DNA: TGCGCCAGCAGTGAGTCCTCTACTTACTCTGGAAACACCATATATTTT. The chain carries TRBV10-1 and TRBJ1-3; D unresolved. With 0 bases removed from V and 0 bases from J, the gap between germline ends came to 9 bases. Germline CDR1 WNHNN, CDR2 SYGVQD (reference sequence). There are 16 residues in the CDR3.

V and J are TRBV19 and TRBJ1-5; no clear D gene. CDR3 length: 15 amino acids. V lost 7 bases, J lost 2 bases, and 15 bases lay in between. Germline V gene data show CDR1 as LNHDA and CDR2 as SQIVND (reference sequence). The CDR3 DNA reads TGTGCCAGTAAGCCGGATCCGCTGGGCAATCAGCCCCAGCATTTT. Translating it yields CASKPDPLGNQPQHF.

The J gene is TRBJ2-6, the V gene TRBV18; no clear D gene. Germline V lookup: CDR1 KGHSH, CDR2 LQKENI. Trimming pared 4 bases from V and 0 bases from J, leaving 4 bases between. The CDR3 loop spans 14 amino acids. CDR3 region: CASSQSSGANVLTF. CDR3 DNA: TGTGCCAGCTCACAGAGCTCTGGGGCCAACGTCCTGACTTTC.

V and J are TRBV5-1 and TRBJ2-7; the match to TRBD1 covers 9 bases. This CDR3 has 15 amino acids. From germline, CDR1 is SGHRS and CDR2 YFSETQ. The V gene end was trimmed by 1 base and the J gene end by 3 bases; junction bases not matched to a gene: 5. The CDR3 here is CASSLSGTGFYEQYF. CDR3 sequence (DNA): TGCGCCAGCAGCTTGAGTGGGACAGGGTTCTACGAGCAGTACTTC.

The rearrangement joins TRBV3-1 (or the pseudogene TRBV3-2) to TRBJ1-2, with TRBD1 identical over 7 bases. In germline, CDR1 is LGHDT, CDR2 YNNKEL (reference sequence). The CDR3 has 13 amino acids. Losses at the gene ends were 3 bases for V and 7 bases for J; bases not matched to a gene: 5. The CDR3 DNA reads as TGTGCCAGCAGCCAGAGGGGGCCTGGTGGCTACACCTTC. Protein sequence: CASSQRGPGGYTF.

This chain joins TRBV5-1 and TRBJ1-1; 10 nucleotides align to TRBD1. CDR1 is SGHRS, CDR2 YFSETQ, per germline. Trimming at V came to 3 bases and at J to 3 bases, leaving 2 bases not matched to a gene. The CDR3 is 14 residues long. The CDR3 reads CASSSDRGDTEAFF. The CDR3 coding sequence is TGCGCCAGCAGCTCGGACAGGGGGGACACTGAAGCTTTCTTT.

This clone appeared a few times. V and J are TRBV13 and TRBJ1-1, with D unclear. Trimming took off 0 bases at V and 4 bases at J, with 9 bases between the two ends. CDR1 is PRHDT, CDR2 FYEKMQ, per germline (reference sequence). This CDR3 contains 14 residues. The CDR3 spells CASSLGVYGTEAFF. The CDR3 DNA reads TGTGCCAGCAGCTTAGGTGTGTATGGCACTGAAGCTTTCTTT.

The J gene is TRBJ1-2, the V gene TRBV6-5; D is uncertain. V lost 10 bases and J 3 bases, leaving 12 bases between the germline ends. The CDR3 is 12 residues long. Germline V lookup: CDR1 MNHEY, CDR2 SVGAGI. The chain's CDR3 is CATISSHYGYTF. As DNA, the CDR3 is TGTGCCACCATCTCGTCTCACTATGGCTACACCTTC.

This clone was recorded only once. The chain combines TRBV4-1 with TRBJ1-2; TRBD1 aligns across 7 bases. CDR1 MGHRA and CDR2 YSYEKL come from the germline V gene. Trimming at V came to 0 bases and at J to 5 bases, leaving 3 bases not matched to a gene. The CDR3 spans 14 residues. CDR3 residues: CASSQEGGGYGYTF. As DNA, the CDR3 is TGCGCCAGCAGCCAAGAAGGGGGCGGATATGGCTACACCTTC.

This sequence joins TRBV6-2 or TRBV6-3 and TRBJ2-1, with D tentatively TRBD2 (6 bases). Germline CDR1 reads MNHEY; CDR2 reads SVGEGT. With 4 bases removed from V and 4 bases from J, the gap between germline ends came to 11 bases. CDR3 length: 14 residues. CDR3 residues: CASSLKAGYNEQFF. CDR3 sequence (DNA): TGTGCCAGCAGTTTAAAGGCGGGGTACAATGAGCAGTTCTTC.

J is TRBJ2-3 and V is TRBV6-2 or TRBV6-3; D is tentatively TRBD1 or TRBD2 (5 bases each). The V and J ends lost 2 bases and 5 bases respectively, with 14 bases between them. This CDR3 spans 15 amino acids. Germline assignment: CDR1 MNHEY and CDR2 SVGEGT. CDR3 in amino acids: CASSYPGAEVDTQYF. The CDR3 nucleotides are TGTGCCAGCAGTTACCCCGGGGCAGAGGTAGATACGCAGTATTTT.

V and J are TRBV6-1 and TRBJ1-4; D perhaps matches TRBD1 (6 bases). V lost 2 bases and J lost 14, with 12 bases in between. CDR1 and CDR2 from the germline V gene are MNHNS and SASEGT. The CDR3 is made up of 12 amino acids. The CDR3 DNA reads TGTGCCAGCAGTGAATCCGGACAGATTCTGTTTTTT. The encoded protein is CASSESGQILFF.

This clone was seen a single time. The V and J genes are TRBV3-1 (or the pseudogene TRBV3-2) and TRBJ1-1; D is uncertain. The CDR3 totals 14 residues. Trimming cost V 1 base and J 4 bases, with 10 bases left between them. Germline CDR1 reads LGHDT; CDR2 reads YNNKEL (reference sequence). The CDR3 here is CASSQVGGPTEAFF. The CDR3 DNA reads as TGTGCCAGCAGCCAAGTTGGAGGGCCCACTGAAGCTTTCTTT.

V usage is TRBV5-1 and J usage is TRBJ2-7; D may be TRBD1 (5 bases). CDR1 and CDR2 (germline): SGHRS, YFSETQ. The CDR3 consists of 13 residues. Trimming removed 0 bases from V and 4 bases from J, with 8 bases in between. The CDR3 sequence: CASSLGTKYEQYF. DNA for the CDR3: TGCGCCAGCAGCTTGGGGACAAAGTACGAGCAGTACTTC. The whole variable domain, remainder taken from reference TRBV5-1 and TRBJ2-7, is KAGVTQTPRYLIKTRGQQVTLSCSPISGHRSVSWYQQTPGQGLQFLFEYFSETQRNKGNFPGRFSGRQFSNSRSEMNVSTLELGDSALYLCASSLGTKYEQYFGPGTRLTVT.

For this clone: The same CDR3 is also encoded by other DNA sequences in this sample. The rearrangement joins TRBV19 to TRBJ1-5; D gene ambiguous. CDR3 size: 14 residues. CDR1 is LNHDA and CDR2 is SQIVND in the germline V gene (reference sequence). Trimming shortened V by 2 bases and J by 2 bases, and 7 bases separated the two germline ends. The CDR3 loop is CASSIPGRNQPQHF. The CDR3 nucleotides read TGTGCCAGTAGTATACCGGGCCGCAATCAGCCCCAGCATTTT. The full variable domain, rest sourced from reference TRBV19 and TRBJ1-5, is DGGITQSPKYLFRKEGQNVTLSCEQNLNHDAMYWYRQDPGQGLRLIYYSQIVNDFQKGDIAEGYSVSREKKESFPLTVTSAQKNPTAFYLCASSIPGRNQPQHFGDGTRLSIL.

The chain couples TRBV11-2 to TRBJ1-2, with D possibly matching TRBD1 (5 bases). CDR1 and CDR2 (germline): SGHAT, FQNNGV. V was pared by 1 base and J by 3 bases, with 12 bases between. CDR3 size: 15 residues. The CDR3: CASSLGPGGYYGYTF. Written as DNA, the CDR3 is TGTGCCAGCAGCTTAGGGCCCGGGGGGTACTATGGCTACACCTTC.

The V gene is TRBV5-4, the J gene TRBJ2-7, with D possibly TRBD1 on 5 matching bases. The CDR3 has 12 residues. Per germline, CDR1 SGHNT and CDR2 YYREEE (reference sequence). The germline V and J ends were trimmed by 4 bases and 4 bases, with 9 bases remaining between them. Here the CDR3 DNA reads TGTGCCAGCAGCCAGGACAAATACGAGCAGTACTTC. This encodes CASSQDKYEQYF.

The CDR3 DNA reads TGTGCCAGCAGTTGGGAAACTAGCGGGTATACCGGGGAGCTGTTTTTT. It yields the protein CASSWETSGYTGELFF. The chain joins TRBV6-2 or TRBV6-3 to TRBJ2-2; 9 positions agree with TRBD2. CDR1 is MNHEY and CDR2 is SVGEGT in the germline V gene. This CDR3 has 16 amino acids. The V gene end was trimmed by 4 bases and the J gene end by 5 bases; junction bases not matched to a gene: 8.

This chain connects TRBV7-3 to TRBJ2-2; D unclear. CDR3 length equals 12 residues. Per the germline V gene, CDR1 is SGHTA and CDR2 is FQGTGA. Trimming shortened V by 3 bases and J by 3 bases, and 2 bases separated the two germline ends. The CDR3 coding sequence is TGTGCCAGCAGCTTGTACACCGGGGAGCTGTTTTTT. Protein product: CASSLYTGELFF.

The CDR3 here is CASTKGVGYNEQFF. In DNA, the CDR3 is TGTGCCAGCACCAAAGGGGTGGGTTACAATGAGCAGTTCTTC. The gene calls are TRBV5-6 and TRBJ2-1; weak D call: TRBD1 (5 bases). The germline V gene encodes CDR1 SGHDT and CDR2 YYEEEE. Trimming shortened V by 6 bases and J by 4 bases, and 14 bases separated the two germline ends. This CDR3 has 14 amino acids.

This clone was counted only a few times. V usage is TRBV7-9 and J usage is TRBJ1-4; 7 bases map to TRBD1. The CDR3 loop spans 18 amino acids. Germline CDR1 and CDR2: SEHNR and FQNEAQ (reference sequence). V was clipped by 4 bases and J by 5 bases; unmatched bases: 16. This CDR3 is CASSSYGGPGGVNEKLFF. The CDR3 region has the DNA TGTGCCAGCAGCTCTTACGGGGGGCCAGGGGGAGTCAATGAAAAACTGTTTTTT.

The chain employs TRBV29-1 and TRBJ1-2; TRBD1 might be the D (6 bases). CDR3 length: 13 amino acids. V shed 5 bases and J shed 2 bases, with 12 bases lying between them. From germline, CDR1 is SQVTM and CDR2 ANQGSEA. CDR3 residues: CSVRQGKNYGYTF. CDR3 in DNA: TGCAGCGTTCGGCAGGGGAAAAACTATGGCTACACCTTC.